Below are 24 T cell receptor beta chains sequenced from a single sample in a study of T cell responses to AZD1222 COVID-19 vaccine. Sequenced by immunoSEQ multiplex PCR; TCRdb stores in-frame clones only, minus some. Of some 150,000 clones listed, over 85% are singletons. Sequencing used peripheral blood, obtained on day 0 of AZD1222 vaccination. Receptors were obtained from an adult in good health.

The chain carries TRBV7-9 and TRBJ1-3; D gene unclear. The CDR3 is made up of 16 amino acids. Germline loops: CDR1 SEHNR, CDR2 FQNEAQ (reference sequence). V was clipped by 2 bases and J by 0 bases, with 11 bases between them. The CDR3 is CASSLLSVSSGNTIYF. CDR3 bases: TGTGCCAGCAGCTTATTAAGTGTATCCTCTGGAAACACCATATATTTT.

V usage is TRBV28 and J usage is TRBJ2-7; D not certain. From germline, CDR1 is MDHEN and CDR2 SYDVKM. V dropped 3 bases and J dropped 1 base, with 13 bases sitting between them. The CDR3 extends over 15 amino acids. This chain's CDR3 is CASSFGGSISYEQYF. Here the CDR3 DNA reads TGTGCCAGCAGTTTCGGCGGATCGATATCCTACGAGCAGTACTTC.

The chain uses TRBV7-2 and TRBJ1-5, with 9 bases that match TRBD1. Germline values: CDR1 SGHTA, CDR2 FQGNSA. The CDR3 is made up of 16 amino acids. The junction had 9 bases not matched to a gene; V was cut back by 4 bases and J by 5 bases. CDR3 residues: CASSSSTGGADQPQHF. In nucleotides, the CDR3 is TGTGCCAGCAGCTCGTCCACAGGGGGCGCAGATCAGCCCCAGCATTTT. Based on the CDR3 plus reference TRBV7-2 and TRBJ1-5, the full variable domain is GAGVSQSPSNKVTEKGKDVELRCDPISGHTALYWYRQSLGQGLEFLIYFQGNSAPDKSGLPSDRFSAERTGGSVSTLTIQRTQQEDSAVYLCASSSSTGGADQPQHFGDGTRLSIL.

The rearrangement joins TRBV28 to TRBJ1-5; D unresolved. Germline values: CDR1 MDHEN, CDR2 SYDVKM. This CDR3 spans 14 amino acids. V lost 8 bases to trimming and J lost 7 bases, with 18 bases between them. CDR3 sequence: CASCFLGRGQPQHF. The CDR3 DNA reads TGTGCCAGCTGCTTTCTTGGTCGGGGACAGCCCCAGCATTTT.

The chain couples TRBV2 to TRBJ1-4, with D maybe TRBD1 (6 bases). V was trimmed by 3 bases and J by 3 bases, leaving 11 bases between them. CDR3 length equals 15 residues. Looked up from germline, CDR1 is SNHLY and CDR2 is FYNNEI. The CDR3 sequence: CASSEIDRPNEKLFF. The CDR3 region has the DNA TGTGCCAGCAGTGAGATCGACAGGCCTAATGAAAAACTGTTTTTT.

V is TRBV5-5 and J is TRBJ1-3; D is possibly TRBD1 (5 bases). The CDR3 loop spans 16 amino acids. The V gene lost 2 bases and the J gene lost 2 bases, with 14 bases spanning the gap. Germline-derived CDR1 and CDR2 are SGHKS and YYEKEE (reference sequence). The chain's CDR3 is CASSFPEGSTGNTIYF. CDR3 nucleotides: TGTGCCAGCAGCTTTCCCGAGGGGAGTACTGGAAACACCATATATTTT. Combining the CDR3 with reference TRBV5-5 and TRBJ1-3 gives the whole variable domain DAGVTQSPTHLIKTRGQQVTLRCSPISGHKSVSWYQQVLGQGPQFIFQYYEKEERGRGNFPDRFSARQFPNYSSELNVNALLLGDSALYLCASSFPEGSTGNTIYFGEGSWLTVV.

This chain connects TRBV7-9 to TRBJ2-5, with D maybe TRBD2 (6 bases). CDR1 is SEHNR and CDR2 is FQNEAQ in the germline V gene (reference sequence). The CDR3 has 14 amino acids. Trimming took off 2 bases at V and 7 bases at J, with 14 bases between the two ends. The CDR3 protein is CASSLLLARGTQYF. CDR3 sequence (DNA): TGTGCCAGCAGCTTACTACTAGCTCGTGGGACCCAGTACTTC.

This chain links TRBV28 with TRBJ1-5; unclear D gene. The V end lost 6 bases, the J end lost 4 bases, and 10 bases lay between the germline ends. Germline assignment: CDR1 MDHEN and CDR2 SYDVKM. CDR3 length: 13 amino acids. CDR3 in DNA: TGTGCCAGCAGGAATTACATGAATCAGCCCCAGCATTTT. Residues: CASRNYMNQPQHF.

The chain employs TRBV5-1 and TRBJ2-7; D perhaps matches TRBD1 (6 bases). This CDR3 is 15 amino acids long. Trimming pared 0 bases from V and 3 bases from J, leaving 13 bases between. In germline, CDR1 is SGHRS, CDR2 YFSETQ. The CDR3 here is CASSLVGAYDYEQYF. CDR3 nucleotides: TGCGCCAGCAGCTTGGTGGGGGCGTACGACTACGAGCAGTACTTC.

J is TRBJ1-1 and V is TRBV7-9, with TRBD1 matching 8 bases. The CDR3 is 16 amino acids. The V gene's germline CDR1 is SEHNR and CDR2 FQNEAQ (reference sequence). The V segment lost 5 bases and the J segment 4 bases; nucleotides outside the gene matches: 12. In DNA form, the CDR3 reads TGTGCCAGCAGCGTAACGGACAGGGCTGGGAGCACTGAAGCTTTCTTT. It encodes CASSVTDRAGSTEAFF. The whole variable domain, filled in from reference TRBV7-9 and TRBJ1-1, reads DTGVSQNPRHKITKRGQNVTFRCDPISEHNRLYWYRQTLGQGPEFLTYFQNEAQLEKSRLLSDRFSAERPKGSFSTLEIQRTEQGDSAMYLCASSVTDRAGSTEAFFGQGTRLTVV.

The gene calls are TRBV19 and TRBJ1-1; D uncertain. This CDR3 is built from 14 residues. CDR1 and CDR2 (germline): LNHDA, SQIVND (reference sequence). V was trimmed by 4 bases and J by 1 base, leaving 10 bases between them. CDR3 residues: CASSTLSQNTEAFF. As DNA, the CDR3 is TGTGCCAGTAGTACTCTATCCCAGAACACTGAAGCTTTCTTT.

V is TRBV15 and J is TRBJ1-1, with D perhaps matching TRBD1 (6 bases). V was shortened by 1 base and J by 1 base, with 10 bases between the two germline ends. The CDR3 is 15 residues long. From germline, CDR1 is LNHNV and CDR2 YYDKDF (reference sequence). The CDR3 nucleotides are TGTGCCACCAGCAGAGTGCGGGGGGCGAACACTGAAGCTTTCTTT. Residues: CATSRVRGANTEAFF.

The V call is TRBV7-9, the J call TRBJ2-1; TRBD2 matches 11 bases. Trimming removed 4 bases from V and 1 base from J; junction bases left unmatched: 6. The CDR3 covers 17 residues. Germline assignment: CDR1 SEHNR and CDR2 FQNEAQ (reference sequence). CDR3 region: CASSSGPSGRSYNEQFF. The CDR3 coding sequence is TGTGCCAGCAGCTCGGGGCCTAGCGGGAGGTCCTACAATGAGCAGTTCTTC.

The V gene is TRBV18, the J gene TRBJ2-5; D is tentatively TRBD1 or TRBD2 (6 bases each). Germline V gives CDR1 KGHSH, CDR2 LQKENI. Trimming took off 3 bases at V and 3 bases at J, with 14 bases between the two ends. The CDR3 consists of 15 residues. DNA for the CDR3: TGTGCCAGCTCACCGGGCGGGACATATAAAGAGACCCAGTACTTC. Translating it yields CASSPGGTYKETQYF.

This clone occurred once. The chain couples TRBV5-1 to TRBJ1-1; D perhaps matches TRBD1 (5 bases). Germline V gene sequence: CDR1 SGHRS, CDR2 YFSETQ. This CDR3 has 14 amino acids. Trimming cost V 3 bases and J 4 bases, with 13 bases left between them. CDR3 sequence: CASSSNGAVTEAFF. CDR3 sequence (DNA): TGCGCCAGCAGCTCAAACGGGGCTGTCACTGAAGCTTTCTTT.

The CDR3 region is CASSLSTGELFF. For the CDR3, the DNA is TGTGCCAGCAGCTTATCAACCGGGGAGCTGTTTTTT. The rearrangement links TRBV7-2 to TRBJ2-2; D gene ambiguous. The CDR3 runs to 12 residues. V lost 2 bases and J lost 5, with 3 bases in between. Germline V gives CDR1 SGHTA, CDR2 FQGNSA.

J is TRBJ1-5 and V is TRBV19; TRBD1 might be the D (6 bases). The V gene lost 7 bases and the J gene lost 4 bases, with 8 bases spanning the gap. The CDR3 is 12 amino acids. The germline V gene encodes CDR1 LNHDA and CDR2 SQIVND (reference sequence). The CDR3 region is CASNDRNQPQHF. The DNA of the CDR3 is TGTGCCAGTAACGACAGGAATCAGCCCCAGCATTTT.

This clone was seen more than once but under ten times. The V and J genes are TRBV7-9 and TRBJ2-7; 9 nucleotides align to TRBD1. CDR3 length: 18 amino acids. The germline gives CDR1 SEHNR, CDR2 FQNEAQ (reference sequence). With 5 bases clipped from V and 3 bases from J, the junction kept 17 bases outside the gene matches. The CDR3 region is CASSDLWLGTGLLYEQYF. The DNA of the CDR3 is TGTGCCAGCAGCGACCTTTGGCTCGGGACAGGGCTTCTCTACGAGCAGTACTTC.

V usage is TRBV6-5 and J usage is TRBJ2-7; 7 nucleotides agree with TRBD1. The CDR3 has 11 residues. The V gene end was trimmed by 6 bases and the J gene end by 6 bases; junction bases not matched to a gene: 2. The germline V gene has CDR1 MNHEY and CDR2 SVGAGI. The CDR3: CASRTGPEQYF. The CDR3 DNA follows: TGTGCCAGCAGGACAGGGCCCGAGCAGTACTTC.

This clone was seen a handful of times. The V gene is TRBV18, the J gene TRBJ1-1; 8 bases line up with TRBD1. The junction had 6 bases not matched to a gene; V was cut back by 2 bases and J by 1 base. Germline CDR1 reads KGHSH; CDR2 reads LQKENI. This CDR3 comprises 16 residues. CDR3 residues: CASSPADRGGNTEAFF. The CDR3 DNA sequence: TGTGCCAGCTCACCAGCCGACAGGGGAGGGAACACTGAAGCTTTCTTT. Looking up the rest from reference TRBV18 and TRBJ1-1 gives the full variable domain: NAGVMQNPRHLVRRRGQEARLRCSPMKGHSHVYWYRQLPEEGLKFMVYLQKENIIDESGMPKERFSAEFPKEGPSILRIQQVVRGDSAAYFCASSPADRGGNTEAFFGQGTRLTVV.

CDR3 sequence (DNA): TGTGCCAGCAGTTCCCGGGGGTATGAAAGCACAGATACGCAGTATTTT. This gives the protein CASSSRGYESTDTQYF. The J gene is TRBJ2-3, the V gene TRBV25-1; D may be TRBD2 (6 bases). Germline lookup yields CDR1 MGHDK and CDR2 SYGVNS. The length of the CDR3 is 16 residues. V lost 5 bases and J lost 0, with 15 bases in between. Full variable domain (remainder filled in from reference TRBV25-1 and TRBJ2-3): EADIYQTPRYLVIGTGKKITLECSQTMGHDKMYWYQQDPGMELHLIHYSYGVNSTEKGDLSSESTVSRIRTEHFPLTLESARPSHTSQYLCASSSRGYESTDTQYFGPGTRLTVL.

As for this clone: Germline and junction disagree at one end, which may indicate a read error. The rearrangement joins TRBV7-7 to TRBJ2-3; 10 bases line up with TRBD2. The germline V gene has CDR1 SSHAT and CDR2 FNYEAQ (reference sequence). CDR3 length: 15 amino acids. In DNA, the CDR3 is TGTGCTAGCAGCTTTAGCGGGGGGAGCACAGATACGCAGTATTTT. Translating gives CASSFSGGSTDTQYF.

The rearrangement joins TRBV7-2 to TRBJ1-2; D gene unclear. Trimming removed 3 bases from V and 0 bases from J, with 11 bases in between. Germline-derived CDR1 and CDR2 are SGHTA and FQGNSA. This CDR3 spans 15 amino acids. For the CDR3, the DNA is TGTGCCAGCAGCTTGGCCCGGGAGGCTAACTATGGCTACACCTTC. Amino acid sequence: CASSLAREANYGYTF.

The J gene is TRBJ2-1, the V gene TRBV7-2; 11 bases are a match to TRBD1. Germline lookup yields CDR1 SGHTA and CDR2 FQGNSA. V dropped 5 bases and J dropped 14; count of bases not matched to a gene: 8. CDR3 size: 13 residues. The CDR3, as DNA: TGTGCCAGCAGCCTAGGGACAGGGGGGAAGGAGTTCTTC. Amino acid sequence: CASSLGTGGKEFF.